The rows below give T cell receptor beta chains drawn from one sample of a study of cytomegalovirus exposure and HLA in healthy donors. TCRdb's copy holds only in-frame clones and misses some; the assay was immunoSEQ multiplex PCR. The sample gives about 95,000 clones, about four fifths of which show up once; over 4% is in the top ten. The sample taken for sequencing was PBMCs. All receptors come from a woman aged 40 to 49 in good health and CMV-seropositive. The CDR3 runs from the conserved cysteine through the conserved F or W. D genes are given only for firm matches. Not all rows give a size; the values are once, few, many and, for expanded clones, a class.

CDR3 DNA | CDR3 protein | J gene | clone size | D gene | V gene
TGTGCCAGCAGCTTGAGGGTAGGGGAGGCCCATGGCTACACCTTC | CASSLRVGEAHGYTF | TRBJ1-2 | . | . | TRBV5-8
TGTGCCAGCAGCTCCCAGCAGGTGCCCCAGCATTTT | CASSSQQVPQHF | TRBJ1-5 | once | . | TRBV7-6
TGTGCCAGCAGTTCACAGGGGGACACTGAAGCTTTCTTT | CASSSQGDTEAFF | TRBJ1-1 | . | TRBD1 | TRBV7-3
TGCAGCGTTGAAGCCAGACTAGCGGGAGCGGCAAATGAGCAGTTCTTC | CSVEARLAGAANEQFF | TRBJ2-1 | . | TRBD2 | TRBV29-1
TGTGCCAGCAGGCGGACTGGGGAGCAGTACTTC | CASRRTGEQYF | TRBJ2-7 | . | . | TRBV13
TGTGCCAGCTCACCACAGGGGGGGTCGGGTCAGCCCCAGCATTTT | CASSPQGGSGQPQHF | TRBJ1-5 | . | . | TRBV18
TGCGCCAGCAGCTTGGAGCAGGGGGGCACTGAAGCTTTCTTT | CASSLEQGGTEAFF | TRBJ1-1 | few | TRBD1 | TRBV5-1
TGTGCCAGCAGTTCCGGGACACCCTCCTGCAATGAGCAGTTCTTC | CASSSGTPSCNEQFF | TRBJ2-1 | . | . | TRBV6-5
TGTGCCAGCTCGACAGGGGACACCTATCAGCCCCAGCATTTT | CASSTGDTYQPQHF | TRBJ1-5 | once | TRBD1 | TRBV28
TGTGCCAGCAGCTTAGTACTACTCAGTCGGAATGAGCAGTTCTTC | CASSLVLLSRNEQFF | TRBJ2-1 | . | . | TRBV11-2
TGTGCCAGCAGCGAGGGGGGGTGGGATACGCAGTATTTT | CASSEGGWDTQYF | TRBJ2-3 | . | . | TRBV9
TGTGCCAGCAGCGTAGGGGCCGGGGGGAGCACAGATACGCAGTATTTT | CASSVGAGGSTDTQYF | TRBJ2-3 | . | TRBD2 | TRBV9
TGTGCCAGCAACGATAGGGGATTATCCTACAATGAGCAGTTCTTC | CASNDRGLSYNEQFF | TRBJ2-1 | . | . | TRBV5-4
TGCGCCAGCAGCTTTTTCCGGACTAGCGGGAGGAGCACGAATACGCAGTATTTT | CASSFFRTSGRSTNTQYF | TRBJ2-3 | once | TRBD2 | TRBV5-1
TGTGCCAGCAGCGACAGGCGGGACATTCAGTACTTC | CASSDRRDIQYF | TRBJ2-4 | . | . | TRBV2
TGCGCCAGCAGGTTAAGTCACTGGAACTATGGCTACACCTTC | CASRLSHWNYGYTF | TRBJ1-2 | . | . | TRBV5-1
TGCGCCAGCAGCTTGAATCCCAGACAAGAGACCCAGTACTTC | CASSLNPRQETQYF | TRBJ2-5 | . | . | TRBV5-1
TGTGCCAGCTCAGACCTCAGTCGGGAGGGAGCTTTCTTT | CASSDLSREGAFF | TRBJ1-1 | . | . | TRBV18
TGCAGCGTTGAAGTGAGACAGGGGGTAAATGAGCAGTTCTTC | CSVEVRQGVNEQFF | TRBJ2-1 | . | TRBD1 | TRBV29-1
TGCGCCAGCAGCTTGGCCACGGCAGGGGGAGATACGCAGTATTTT | CASSLATAGGDTQYF | TRBJ2-3 | . | TRBD1 | TRBV5-1
TGTGCCAGCATTAAAGGACAGGCCCAGGGCATTCAGTACTTC | CASIKGQAQGIQYF | TRBJ2-4 | . | TRBD1 | TRBV28
TGTGCCAGCAGCTCCCAGATAGCGGGACCCTTGAACACCGGGGAGCTGTTTTTT | CASSSQIAGPLNTGELFF | TRBJ2-2 | . | TRBD2 | TRBV7-2
TGTGCCAGCAGTGCCCTGAGACTAGCGGGAGGTTCCGGGGAGCTGTTTTTT | CASSALRLAGGSGELFF | TRBJ2-2 | . | TRBD2 | TRBV6-1
TGTGCCAGCAGTTTACGCGAGGGTTACCCTGAAGCTTTCTTT | CASSLREGYPEAFF | TRBJ1-1 | . | . | TRBV27
TGTGCCAGCAGCCAAGATCAGCAGACTAGCGGGAGGGCCGGGGTAGATACGCAGTATTTT | CASSQDQQTSGRAGVDTQYF | TRBJ2-3 | . | TRBD2 | TRBV4-2
TGCGCCAGCAGCTCCGGGACTAGCATATACAATGAGCAGTTCTTC | CASSSGTSIYNEQFF | TRBJ2-1 | . | TRBD2 | TRBV5-1
TGTGCCAGCAGGTCCTATGGGGGGGCCAATGGCTACACCTTC | CASRSYGGANGYTF | TRBJ1-2 | few | . | TRBV5-4
TGTGCCAGCAGGGCTAGTTTCTCCTACAATGAGCAGTTCTTC | CASRASFSYNEQFF | TRBJ2-1 | . | . | TRBV6-5
TGTGCCAGCAGCTCACCTACAGGTTCTGAAGCTTTCTTT | CASSSPTGSEAFF | TRBJ1-1 | . | . | TRBV7-9
TGTGCCATCAGCGACGGACAGACGAACACCGGGGAGCTGTTTTTT | CAISDGQTNTGELFF | TRBJ2-2 | . | . | TRBV10-3
TGTGCCAGCAGTCCTAACACAGGGAGAGATACGCAGTATTTT | CASSPNTGRDTQYF | TRBJ2-3 | . | . | TRBV7-2
TGTGCCAGCAGGACAGGGGGCCTTAGGTACGAGCAGTACTTC | CASRTGGLRYEQYF | TRBJ2-7 | . | TRBD1 | TRBV28
TGTGCCAGCAGTTCCGCCAGGGGGAACTATGGCTACACCTTC | CASSSARGNYGYTF | TRBJ1-2 | . | TRBD1 | TRBV28
TGTGCCAGCAGAACCGGGACAGGGCTTGGCGAGCAGTACTTC | CASRTGTGLGEQYF | TRBJ2-7 | . | TRBD1 | TRBV6-5
TGTGCCAGAGATCGACTAGGGACTAGCGGGAGGGGGAGTTCCTACAATGAGCAGTTCTTC | CARDRLGTSGRGSSYNEQFF | TRBJ2-1 | . | TRBD2 | TRBV2
TGCAGCGTCCGAGGGACTAGCGGGAGTCAAGAGCAGTACTTC | CSVRGTSGSQEQYF | TRBJ2-7 | . | TRBD2 | TRBV29-1
TGTGCCAGCAGTTTTAGCGAGGGCTCCTACAATGAGCAGTTCTTC | CASSFSEGSYNEQFF | TRBJ2-1 | . | . | TRBV6-5
TGCGCCAGCAGCCCGTTATCAGGGCCGACTAATGAAAAACTGTTTTTT | CASSPLSGPTNEKLFF | TRBJ1-4 | . | . | TRBV5-1
TGTGCCAGTTCACAGGACCGAAGCACAGATACGCAGTATTTT | CASSQDRSTDTQYF | TRBJ2-3 | . | . | TRBV19
TGTGCCATCAGTGAGTCGAATTCGGGTGAGCAGTTCTTC | CAISESNSGEQFF | TRBJ2-1 | . | . | TRBV10-3
TGTGCCAGCAGCTTGGGGGGGGGCGCATTGCCTAATGAAAAACTGTTTTTT | CASSLGGGALPNEKLFF | TRBJ1-4 | . | . | TRBV5-4
TGCGCCAGCAGCCAAATCTCTAGCGGGATCGACACCGGGGAGCTGTTTTTT | CASSQISSGIDTGELFF | TRBJ2-2 | few | TRBD2 | TRBV4-1
TGTGCCTGGAGTGTCCAGACTAGCGGGAGTGAGCAGTACTTC | CAWSVQTSGSEQYF | TRBJ2-7 | . | TRBD2 | TRBV30
TGTGCCAGCAGTGGGGCAGGTTACGAGCAGTACTTC | CASSGAGYEQYF | TRBJ2-7 | few | . | TRBV28
TGTGCCAGCAGCTACGACAGGGGAGATCCTGTCGCTGAGCAGTTCTTC | CASSYDRGDPVAEQFF | TRBJ2-1 | . | TRBD1 | TRBV5-6
TGCGCCAGCAGCCCGCGGGGGCAGCGTACGACCACTGAAGCTTTCTTT | CASSPRGQRTTTEAFF | TRBJ1-1 | . | . | TRBV5-1
TGTGCCTGGAGTCCCCTAGCGGGAGGTCTAGAGACCCAGTACTTC | CAWSPLAGGLETQYF | TRBJ2-5 | . | TRBD2 | TRBV30
TGTGCCATCAGGAAAGGGGGGGGCAGTGACTATCAGCCCCAGCATTTT | CAIRKGGGSDYQPQHF | TRBJ1-5 | . | . | TRBV10-3
TGCGCCAGCAGTGGCGGGACAGGGGGTTTCAATCAGCCCCAGCATTTT | CASSGGTGGFNQPQHF | TRBJ1-5 | . | TRBD1 | TRBV2
TGTGCCAGCAGTCCCAGAGAGCGTGGAGATACGCAGTATTTT | CASSPRERGDTQYF | TRBJ2-3 | . | . | TRBV6-5
TGTGCCAGCACCTACTCCGGGACAGGGCTCACAGATACGCAGTATTTT | CASTYSGTGLTDTQYF | TRBJ2-3 | . | TRBD1 | TRBV27
TGTGCCAGCAGCTTATTCGACCAGGGCAATCAGCCCCAGCATTTT | CASSLFDQGNQPQHF | TRBJ1-5 | few | . | TRBV7-8
TGTGCCAGTAGTATATCAGGGGGAGGTGAAGCTTTCTTT | CASSISGGGEAFF | TRBJ1-1 | . | TRBD1 | TRBV19
TGCGCCAGCAGCTTAGCGGGAGTCTACAATGAGCAGTTCTTC | CASSLAGVYNEQFF | TRBJ2-1 | . | TRBD2 | TRBV5-1
TGTGCCAGTAGCCCCCAAACAGGGGGCGATCAGCCCCAGCATTTT | CASSPQTGGDQPQHF | TRBJ1-5 | . | TRBD1 | TRBV19
TGTGCCAGTAGACAGGACGGTTTCTCTGGAAACACCATATATTTT | CASRQDGFSGNTIYF | TRBJ1-3 | . | . | TRBV19
TGTGCCAGCTCACTTCTTAACACCGGGGAGCTGTTTTTT | CASSLLNTGELFF | TRBJ2-2 | few | . | TRBV18
TGTGCCAGTAGTAGAAGTAAGGACAGTTTGGAGACCCAGTACTTC | CASSRSKDSLETQYF | TRBJ2-5 | once | . | TRBV19
TGTGCCAGCAACCGGGACAGGGATTTGAATGAGCAGTTCTTC | CASNRDRDLNEQFF | TRBJ2-1 | . | TRBD1 | TRBV19